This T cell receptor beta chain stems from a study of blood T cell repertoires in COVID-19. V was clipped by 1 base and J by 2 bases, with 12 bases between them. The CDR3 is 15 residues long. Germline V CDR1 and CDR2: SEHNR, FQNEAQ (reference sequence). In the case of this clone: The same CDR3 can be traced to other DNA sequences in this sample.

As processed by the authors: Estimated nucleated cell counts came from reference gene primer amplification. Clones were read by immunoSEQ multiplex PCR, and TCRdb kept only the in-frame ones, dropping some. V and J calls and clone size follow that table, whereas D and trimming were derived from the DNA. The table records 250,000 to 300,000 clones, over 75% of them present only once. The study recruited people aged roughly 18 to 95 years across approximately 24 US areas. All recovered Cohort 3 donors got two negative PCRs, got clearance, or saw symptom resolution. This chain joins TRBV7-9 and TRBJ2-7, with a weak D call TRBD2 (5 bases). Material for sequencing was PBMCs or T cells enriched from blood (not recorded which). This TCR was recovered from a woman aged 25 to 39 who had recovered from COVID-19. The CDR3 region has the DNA TGTGCCAGCAGCTTAGGCGGACTGCTAGCCTACGAGCAGTACTTC. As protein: CASSLGGLLAYEQYF.